This T cell receptor (beta chain) is drawn from a study of T cell changes during pregnancy in multiple sclerosis. Germline V gene sequence: CDR1 SGHDT, CDR2 YYEEEE. Trimming took 4 bases from V and 2 from J, leaving 11 bases between them. The CDR3 runs 14 residues. Method: immunoSEQ multiplex PCR; TCRdb's copy keeps in-frame clones and lacks some. The sample holds 20,000 to 25,000 clones, approximately 90% seen once. Only one count was recorded for this clone. Sequenced material: CD4+ T cells from peripheral blood mononuclear cells, taken in the third trimester of pregnancy. The sequence was obtained from a female donor with multiple sclerosis, enrolled in a pregnancy study. The V call is TRBV5-6, the J call TRBJ2-3; D possibly corresponds to TRBD2 (5 bases). In DNA form, the CDR3 reads TGTGCCAGCAGCCCAGGACTGACCACAGATACGCAGTATTTT. It translates to CASSPGLTTDTQYF.